The 2 T cell receptor beta chains presented below share a single source sample, sequenced in a study of technical replicates of blood from a handful of donors. Libraries were prepared by immunoSEQ multiplex PCR; TCRdb keeps only in-frame clonotypes and omits some of them. Here the sample spans 80,000 to 100,000 clones, approximately 95% being singletons. Sequencing was done on a sample of T cells isolated from PBMCs. These receptor sequences come from a human donor in good health.

The gene calls are TRBV28 and TRBJ2-1; D call uncertain. Germline lookup yields CDR1 MDHEN and CDR2 SYDVKM. The CDR3 is made up of 13 amino acids. The germline V and J ends were trimmed by 6 bases and 5 bases, with 11 bases remaining between them. CDR3 residues: CASRRPKDNEQFF. The CDR3 region has the DNA TGTGCCAGCAGGAGGCCGAAAGACAATGAGCAGTTCTTC.

The chain is built from TRBV7-6 and TRBJ2-1; tentative D call: TRBD2 (5 bases). The CDR3 extends over 15 amino acids. CDR1 is SGHVS, CDR2 FNYEAQ, per germline. Trimming left V 5 bases short and J 1 base short, with 12 bases between. CDR3 DNA sequence: TGTGCCAGCAGCAACCTAGCAGGATCCTACAATGAGCAGTTCTTC. Its translation is CASSNLAGSYNEQFF.